The 5 T cell receptor beta chains listed next were all sequenced from one sample in a study of early T cells in non-severe SARS-CoV-2 infection (dated by TCRdb to 2020 to 2023). Libraries were made using 5' RACE. The instrument was a NextSeq 500. TCRdb reran the public reads through fastp at Q25 and MiXCR, keeping productive beta chains. Every CDR3 protein is listed once, alongside the most common genes and DNA of its rows. This sample has about 80,000 distinct CDR3 sequences in its table, and over 9% of those were observed once. The biggest ten clones account for approximately 4.9% of the sample. Specimen: whole blood. These receptors were collected from an adult who was a healthcare worker with PCR-confirmed SARS-CoV-2 infection or an uninfected control (not recorded which).

This clonotype was observed once. A read error may explain this, as a much larger clone is one base away. The CDR3 does not end in the conserved phenylalanine or tryptophan, so this is likely a read error. The limits of the CDR3 on the DNA are not certain, so only TCRdb's listed CDR3 is given. The gene calls are TRBV5-1 and TRBJ2-1; the table's D call TRBD1 went unverified against the DNA. Germline V CDR1 and CDR2: SGHRS, YFSETQ. The CDR3 comprises 22 residues, both ends counted. The CDR3 spells CASSLVGGAPIGAGTITMRKFL.

Ten or more counts support this clonotype. The V and J genes are TRBV7-9 and TRBJ2-7, with no clear D. Germline V gives CDR1 SEHNR, CDR2 FQNEAQ (reference sequence). The CDR3 has 11 residues. The V gene lost 5 bases and the J gene lost 4 bases, with 6 bases spanning the gap. The CDR3 protein is CASSAHYEQYF. As DNA, the CDR3 is TGTGCCAGCAGCGCCCATTACGAGCAGTACTTC. The full variable domain, rest sourced from reference TRBV7-9 and TRBJ2-7, is DTGVSQNPRHKITKRGQNVTFRCDPISEHNRLYWYRQTLGQGPEFLTYFQNEAQLEKSRLLSDRFSAERPKGSFSTLEIQRTEQGDSAMYLCASSAHYEQYFGPGTRLTVT.

The table lists this clonotype with many counts. This sequence joins TRBV12-3 or TRBV12-4 and TRBJ2-1; 8 positions match TRBD2. The CDR3 extends over 13 amino acids. Unmatched junction bases numbered 1, after V lost 2 bases and J lost 7 bases. CDR3 residues: CASSLIAGNEQFF. DNA of the CDR3: TGTGCCAGCAGTTTAATAGCGGGGAATGAGCAGTTCTTC.

This clonotype was seen repeatedly, ten times or more. The chain recombines TRBV20-1 with TRBJ1-5; D gene unclear. V dropped 1 base and J dropped 3 bases, with 7 bases sitting between them. Germline CDR1 DFQATT, CDR2 SNEGSKA (reference sequence). The CDR3 runs 13 residues. The CDR3 region is CSARVLDNQPQHF. CDR3 coding DNA: TGCAGTGCTAGAGTCCTGGACAATCAGCCCCAGCATTTT.

This clonotype was counted only a few times. The chain uses TRBV5-5 and TRBJ1-3; the D gene is possibly TRBD1 (5 bases). The CDR3 runs to 14 residues. The germline CDR1 and CDR2 sequences are SGHKS and YYEKEE (reference sequence). Trimming took off 7 bases at V and 2 bases at J, with 13 bases between the two ends. The CDR3 nucleotides read TGTGCCAGCCGTGAGACAGAAACTGGAAACACCATATATTTT. It yields the protein CASRETETGNTIYF.